One sample yielded the 31 T cell receptor beta chains listed below, sequenced in a study of T-cell memory formation after mild COVID-19. In TCRdb, the 5' RACE reads were re-called with MiXCR into one record per CDR3 protein. Of around 320,000 distinct CDR3 sequences in the sample, roughly a fifth were seen once. The specimen was PBMCs or a T cell subset sorted from them (not recorded which). Every receptor here comes from a man between 18 and 29 years old who had mild COVID-19 (a few samples of this study predate the infection). Cell type and time point are not known.

Worth noting for this clonotype: The conserved phenylalanine or tryptophan is not found at the CDR3 terminus, so this likely reflects a read error. The gene calls are TRBV7-2 and TRBJ1-2; no reliable D call. V lost 4 bases to trimming and J lost 4 bases, with 10 bases between them. The CDR3 has 13 residues. Germline CDR1 and CDR2: SGHTA and FQGNSA. This CDR3 reads CASSSRSVYGYTL. The CDR3 nucleotides are TGTGCCAGCAGCTCGAGATCGGTCTATGGCTACACCTTG.

The chain is built from TRBV5-6 and TRBJ1-1; no reliable D call. The germline V and J ends were trimmed by 7 bases and 1 base, with 11 bases remaining between them. This CDR3 spans 13 amino acids. Germline CDR1 reads SGHDT; CDR2 reads YYEEEE. The CDR3 DNA reads as TGTGCCAGCCTTCCAGGCCCGAACACTGAAGCTTTCTTT. This gives the protein CASLPGPNTEAFF.

V and J are TRBV3-1 and TRBJ2-5; 7 bases line up with TRBD1. Per the germline V gene, CDR1 is LGHDT and CDR2 is YNNKEL (reference sequence). V dropped 0 bases and J dropped 2; count of bases not matched to a gene: 0. The CDR3 length is 14 residues. CDR3 region: CASSQEDRQETQYF. For the CDR3, the DNA is TGTGCCAGCAGCCAAGAGGACAGGCAAGAGACCCAGTACTTC.

The chain combines TRBV15 with TRBJ1-2; a possible D gene is TRBD1 (5 bases). The CDR3 runs 15 residues. The germline V gene has CDR1 LNHNV and CDR2 YYDKDF (reference sequence). V was trimmed by 0 bases and J by 6 bases, leaving 14 bases between them. Here the CDR3 reads CATSRDRRDANGYTF. As DNA, the CDR3 is TGTGCCACCAGCAGAGATAGGCGGGACGCTAATGGCTACACCTTC.

This clonotype came up many times. V usage is TRBV29-1 and J usage is TRBJ1-5; 7 positions agree with TRBD1. The V segment lost 6 bases and the J segment 2 bases; nucleotides outside the gene matches: 10. This CDR3 has 15 residues. Germline V lookup: CDR1 SQVTM, CDR2 ANQGSEA. DNA of the CDR3: TGCAGCGTCTCACAGGGGTTATTAGGCAATCAGCCCCAGCATTTT. It specifies CSVSQGLLGNQPQHF.

This clonotype was seen ten or more times. V is TRBV20-1 and J is TRBJ1-2; the match to TRBD1 covers 7 bases. Trimming took 5 bases from V and 4 from J; bases not matched to a gene: 7. The germline CDR1 and CDR2 sequences are DFQATT and SNEGSKA (reference sequence). CDR3 size: 13 residues. The CDR3 is CSARRDRVYGYTF. The CDR3 DNA reads as TGCAGTGCTCGACGCGACAGGGTCTATGGCTACACCTTC.

V is TRBV7-2 and J is TRBJ1-3; D gene unclear. V shed 5 bases and J shed 2 bases, with 7 bases lying between them. CDR3 size: 13 residues. Germline-derived CDR1 and CDR2 are SGHTA and FQGNSA. The chain's CDR3 is CASSPWTGNTIYF. The CDR3, as DNA: TGTGCCAGCAGCCCCTGGACTGGAAACACCATATATTTT.

This chain uses TRBV25-1 with TRBJ1-2; D ambiguous. The CDR3 sequence is 16 residues long. Germline CDR1 reads MGHDK; CDR2 reads SYGVNS. V lost 4 bases, J lost 5 bases, and 20 bases lay in between. Written as DNA, the CDR3 is TGTGCCAGCAGTGGGGCCTGGGCGGGTTCATATTATGGCTACACCTTC. Its translation is CASSGAWAGSYYGYTF.

The chain carries TRBV7-2 and TRBJ2-2, with D unresolved. This CDR3 is 15 amino acids long. Germline values: CDR1 SGHTA, CDR2 FQGNSA. V shed 4 bases and J shed 7 bases, with 16 bases lying between them. The CDR3 nucleotides are TGTGCCAGCAGCTCCGTACCCGGGTTCAACGGGGAGCTGTTTTTT. Residues: CASSSVPGFNGELFF.

This clonotype was found a few times. The gene calls are TRBV7-9 and TRBJ1-1, with no clear D. Germline V gene data show CDR1 as SEHNR and CDR2 as FQNEAQ (reference sequence). The CDR3 runs 13 residues. The V gene lost 7 bases and the J gene lost 6 bases, with 15 bases spanning the gap. CDR3: CASIPGGNAEAFF. CDR3 DNA: TGTGCCAGCATCCCGGGAGGAAATGCTGAAGCTTTCTTT. The variable domain in full, with the rest retrieved from reference TRBV7-9 and TRBJ1-1, is DTGVSQNPRHKITKRGQNVTFRCDPISEHNRLYWYRQTLGQGPEFLTYFQNEAQLEKSRLLSDRFSAERPKGSFSTLEIQRTEQGDSAMYLCASIPGGNAEAFFGQGTRLTVV.

V is TRBV28 and J is TRBJ2-5, with D possibly being TRBD1 (6 bases). The CDR3 loop spans 13 amino acids. CDR1 and CDR2 (germline): MDHEN, SYDVKM. Trimming removed 8 bases at V and 1 base at J, with 11 bases between. CDR3 amino acids: CASRWTVQETQYF. CDR3 bases: TGTGCCAGCCGATGGACAGTCCAAGAGACCCAGTACTTC.

This sequence joins TRBV5-1 and TRBJ2-7; 11 nucleotides line up with TRBD2. V was pared by 0 bases and J by 6 bases, with 2 bases of the junction left unmatched. The CDR3 covers 14 residues. The germline gives CDR1 SGHRS, CDR2 YFSETQ. The CDR3 DNA sequence: TGCGCCAGCAGCTTGGTCCTAGCGGGAGGCGAGCAGTACTTC. This sequence encodes CASSLVLAGGEQYF.

The chain employs TRBV7-2 and TRBJ1-2; D is perhaps TRBD1 (6 bases). V lost 5 bases to trimming and J lost 1 base, with 14 bases between them. CDR1 and CDR2 (germline): SGHTA, FQGNSA. The CDR3 consists of 15 residues. CDR3 protein: CASSSNRALNYGYTF. The CDR3 DNA reads TGTGCCAGCAGCAGCAACAGGGCTCTTAACTATGGCTACACCTTC.

The chain links TRBV7-9 to TRBJ1-4; unclear D gene. This CDR3 has 13 residues. CDR1 and CDR2 (germline): SEHNR, FQNEAQ (reference sequence). V was cut by 1 base and J by 8 bases, with 8 bases left in between. The CDR3 protein is CASSLVTSEKLFF. CDR3 in DNA: TGTGCCAGCAGCTTAGTGACATCCGAAAAACTGTTTTTT.

This clonotype has more than one count but fewer than ten. This sequence joins TRBV10-3 and TRBJ2-1, with D perhaps given as TRBD1 or TRBD2 (5 bases each). V lost 8 bases and J lost 6, with 11 bases in between. The CDR3 loop spans 12 amino acids. In germline, CDR1 is ENHRY, CDR2 SYGVKD. CDR3 sequence: CAIAPGANEQFF. The DNA for the CDR3 is TGTGCCATCGCCCCCGGGGCCAATGAGCAGTTCTTC.

The table lists this clonotype with a few counts. This chain joins TRBV20-1 and TRBJ2-7; the D is unclear. V lost 0 bases, J lost 2 bases, and 11 bases lay in between. CDR3 length equals 14 residues. Germline V gene lookup returns CDR1 DFQATT and CDR2 SNEGSKA (reference sequence). The CDR3 DNA reads as TGCAGTGCTAGAGAAGGTGGGCCAGCCTACGAGCAGTACTTC. Amino acid sequence: CSAREGGPAYEQYF.

In its sample, this clonotype was seen a few times. This sequence joins TRBV18 and TRBJ2-1; D tentatively fits TRBD1 or TRBD2 (5 bases each). The CDR3 has 16 amino acids. V lost 5 bases to trimming and J lost 7 bases, with 21 bases between them. Germline values: CDR1 KGHSH, CDR2 LQKENI. DNA for the CDR3: TGTGCCAGCTCAACTGCCCCTGGGGGTCAAGGAAATGAGCAGTTCTTC. Translation gives CASSTAPGGQGNEQFF.

This clonotype has only a few counts. This sequence joins TRBV2 and TRBJ2-7, with a possible D match to TRBD1 (5 bases). Trimming shortened V by 7 bases and J by 5 bases, and 12 bases separated the two germline ends. The germline CDR1 and CDR2 sequences are SNHLY and FYNNEI. The CDR3 has 12 amino acids. CDR3 sequence (DNA): TGTGCCAGCACCTTCAGGGCGGACGAGCAGTACGTC. Protein product: CASTFRADEQYV.

The sample holds a few counts of this clonotype. The rearrangement links TRBV2 to TRBJ1-5; D is uncertain. Trimming cost V 3 bases and J 5 bases, with 5 bases left between them. CDR3 length: 12 amino acids. The germline V gene encodes CDR1 SNHLY and CDR2 FYNNEI. The CDR3 reads CASSDGDQPQHF. The DNA for the CDR3 is TGTGCCAGCAGTGATGGTGATCAGCCCCAGCATTTT.

The chain recombines TRBV12-3 or TRBV12-4 with TRBJ2-7, with 8 bases lining up with TRBD2. V lost 3 bases and J lost 4; bases outside the gene matches: 11. The CDR3 consists of 16 residues. CDR3 in DNA: TGTGCCAGCAGTTTGGGACTAGGAGGTGTAACGTACGAGCAGTACTTC. This translates into CASSLGLGGVTYEQYF.

This clonotype appeared a few times. V is TRBV7-6 and J is TRBJ2-2; the match to TRBD2 covers 8 bases. V shed 6 bases, J shed 3 bases, and the junction held 6 bases outside the gene matches. Germline V CDR1 and CDR2: SGHVS, FNYEAQ. CDR3 size: 15 residues. The CDR3 DNA reads TGTGCCAGCAGAGAGCGGGGGAGCTACACCGGGGAGCTGTTTTTT. It codes for CASRERGSYTGELFF.

The V gene is TRBV6-2 or TRBV6-3, the J gene TRBJ2-2; perhaps TRBD2 as D (5 bases). The V end was cut by 2 bases, the J end by 4 bases, with 11 bases between. The V gene's germline CDR1 is MNHEY and CDR2 SVGEGT. The CDR3 length is 15 residues. The CDR3 sequence: CASSYVRAVTGELFF. The CDR3 coding sequence is TGTGCCAGCAGTTACGTGCGGGCGGTCACCGGGGAGCTGTTTTTT.

This clonotype was seen once. The J gene is TRBJ2-7, the V gene TRBV6-6; the match to TRBD1 covers 7 bases. The CDR3 runs 15 residues. With V trimmed by 6 bases and J by 6 bases, 14 bases remained unmatched. The germline V gene has CDR1 MNHNY and CDR2 SVGAGI (reference sequence). The CDR3 DNA sequence: TGTGCCAGCAGCCCTAGACAGGGAAGATTGGTCGAGCAGTACTTC. Translated, it gives CASSPRQGRLVEQYF.

This CDR3 reads CASSLVWQGEGYTF. The CDR3, as DNA: TGTGCCAGCAGCTTGGTTTGGCAGGGTGAAGGCTACACCTTC. This rearrangement joins TRBV5-6 to TRBJ1-2, with a possible D match to TRBD1 (5 bases). V gave up 0 bases and J gave up 8 bases, with 14 bases separating them. The CDR3 consists of 14 residues. The germline V gene encodes CDR1 SGHDT and CDR2 YYEEEE.

This clonotype was observed a few times. The J gene is TRBJ2-3, the V gene TRBV5-1; 7 nucleotides match TRBD2. CDR3 length: 15 residues. Germline V gives CDR1 SGHRS, CDR2 YFSETQ. Germline trimming cut 2 bases from V and 2 bases from J; bases unmatched to any gene: 5. CDR3 in DNA: TGCGCCAGCAGCTTCACGGCGGGGGTCACAGATACGCAGTATTTT. Amino acid sequence: CASSFTAGVTDTQYF.

Ten or more counts support this clonotype. V is TRBV18 and J is TRBJ2-5; no firm D call. CDR3 length: 11 amino acids. V was clipped by 3 bases and J by 5 bases, with 4 bases between them. The V gene's germline CDR1 is KGHSH and CDR2 LQKENI. CDR3 sequence reads: CASSPMETQYF. As DNA, the CDR3 is TGTGCCAGCTCACCGATGGAGACCCAGTACTTC. Full variable domain (outside the CDR3, taken from reference TRBV18 and TRBJ2-5): NAGVMQNPRHLVRRRGQEARLRCSPMKGHSHVYWYRQLPEEGLKFMVYLQKENIIDESGMPKERFSAEFPKEGPSILRIQQVVRGDSAAYFCASSPMETQYFGPGTRLLVL.

This clonotype appeared a few times. The V gene is TRBV7-9, the J gene TRBJ2-7; D is uncertain. Trimming stripped 6 bases from V and 0 bases from J, with 3 bases between. The length of the CDR3 is 11 residues. Germline values: CDR1 SEHNR, CDR2 FQNEAQ (reference sequence). The CDR3 protein is CASRGSYEQYF. DNA for the CDR3: TGTGCCAGCAGGGGCTCCTACGAGCAGTACTTC. The full variable domain, its missing parts supplied by reference TRBV7-9 and TRBJ2-7, is DTGVSQNPRHKITKRGQNVTFRCDPISEHNRLYWYRQTLGQGPEFLTYFQNEAQLEKSRLLSDRFSAERPKGSFSTLEIQRTEQGDSAMYLCASRGSYEQYFGPGTRLTVT.

This clonotype was picked up a small number of times. V is TRBV4-2 and J is TRBJ2-7; TRBD1 matches at 9 bases. CDR1 is LGHNA, CDR2 YNFKEQ, per germline. Trimming at V came to 3 bases and at J to 5 bases, leaving 5 bases not matched to a gene. The CDR3 spans 14 residues. The DNA for the CDR3 is TGTGCCAGCAGCCAGGCCGGGACAGGGAACGAGCAGTACTTC. This encodes CASSQAGTGNEQYF.

The chain couples TRBV7-6 to TRBJ1-2; D remains ambiguous. Deletions cut 5 bases from V and 1 base from J, with 11 bases between. The CDR3 loop spans 14 amino acids. Per the germline V gene, CDR1 is SGHVS and CDR2 is FNYEAQ. CDR3 nucleotide sequence: TGTGCCAGCAGCCCGTCTCCGGTTAACTATGGCTACACCTTC. Translated, it gives CASSPSPVNYGYTF.

In its sample, this clonotype was seen a few times. The chain combines TRBV20-1 with TRBJ2-7; 8 positions match TRBD2. Germline-derived CDR1 and CDR2 are DFQATT and SNEGSKA (reference sequence). The CDR3 is made up of 11 amino acids. CDR3 loop: CSASREGNTLV. CDR3 nucleotides: TGCAGTGCCTCACGGGAGGGGAACACCCTCGTC.

The chain combines TRBV5-1 with TRBJ2-2; D unclear. Germline V lookup: CDR1 SGHRS, CDR2 YFSETQ. V shed 0 bases and J shed 4 bases, with 4 bases lying between them. The CDR3 is made up of 13 amino acids. The CDR3 spells CASSLVTTGELFF. Here the CDR3 DNA reads TGCGCCAGCAGCTTGGTGACCACCGGGGAGCTGTTTTTT.